What follows are 26 T cell receptor beta chains derived from one specimen sequenced in a study of shared clonotypes between healthy human individuals. Produced via immunoSEQ multiplex PCR; TCRdb's table is partial and in-frame only. The sample holds roughly 2,500,000 clones, 80% to 95% seen once. The sequencing input was naive CD4+ T cells from PBMCs. The subset is: CD45RA+ positively selected. These receptor sequences come from a man in his late teens or twenties in good health. Some clones in this sample may be carry-over from other donors' samples.

A note on this clone: The same CDR3 also results from other DNA sequences found in this sample. The genes are TRBV9 and TRBJ1-2; the D is unclear. Between the trimmed V and J ends, which lost 2 bases and 0 bases, there was a span of 8 bases. The CDR3 has 14 residues. Germline-derived CDR1 and CDR2 are SGDLS and YYNGEE. CDR3 bases: TGTGCCAGCAGCGTTTCTGGGACTAACTATGGCTACACCTTC. This codes for CASSVSGTNYGYTF. Filled out from reference TRBV9 and TRBJ1-2, the complete variable domain reads DSGVTQTPKHLITATGQRVTLRCSPRSGDLSVYWYQQSLDQGLQFLIQYYNGEERAKGNILERFSAQQFPDLHSELNLSSLELGDSALYFCASSVSGTNYGYTFGSGTRLTVV.

J is TRBJ1-5 and V is TRBV19; D perhaps matches TRBD1 (6 bases). The V and J ends lost 3 bases and 9 bases respectively, with 18 bases between them. Germline V gives CDR1 LNHDA, CDR2 SQIVND (reference sequence). The CDR3 spans 15 residues. Written as DNA, the CDR3 is TGTGCCAGTAGTATGGTGACTTCAGGGGTTTGGCCCCAGCATTTT. It translates to CASSMVTSGVWPQHF.

V is TRBV5-6 and J is TRBJ1-1; 9 nucleotides line up with TRBD1. Unmatched junction bases numbered 9, after V lost 4 bases and J lost 2 bases. The CDR3 is made up of 16 amino acids. CDR1 and CDR2 from the germline V gene are SGHDT and YYEEEE. CDR3 residues: CASSAGTGLINTEAFF. The CDR3 bases are TGTGCCAGCAGCGCCGGGACAGGGCTTATCAACACTGAAGCTTTCTTT.

The rearrangement joins TRBV5-8 to TRBJ1-1; D not certain. V lost 5 bases, J lost 6 bases, and 20 bases lay in between. Germline V gene lookup returns CDR1 SGHTS and CDR2 YDEGEE. The CDR3 runs to 15 residues. This chain's CDR3 is CASRMRRTAAPEAFF. The DNA for the CDR3 is TGTGCCAGCAGGATGAGAAGGACGGCGGCTCCTGAAGCTTTCTTT.

A remark on this clone: Other DNA sequences from this sample encode an identical CDR3 as well. V usage is TRBV28 and J usage is TRBJ1-1, with D hard to call. Germline assignment: CDR1 MDHEN and CDR2 SYDVKM. The CDR3 runs to 12 residues. The V end lost 2 bases, the J end lost 4 bases, and 5 bases lay between the germline ends. The CDR3: CASSLTSTEAFF. The CDR3, as DNA: TGTGCCAGCAGTTTAACCAGCACTGAAGCTTTCTTT. Using reference TRBV28 and TRBJ1-1 for the parts outside the CDR3, the full variable domain is DVKVTQSSRYLVKRTGEKVFLECVQDMDHENMFWYRQDPGLGLRLIYFSYDVKMKEKGDIPEGYSVSREKKERFSLILESASTNQTSMYLCASSLTSTEAFFGQGTRLTVV.

A note on this clone: Additional DNA sequences in this sample encode the identical CDR3. V gene TRBV28 combines with J gene TRBJ1-5, with D unclear. V dropped 3 bases and J dropped 5 bases, with 5 bases sitting between them. This CDR3 region has 12 residues. From germline, CDR1 is MDHEN and CDR2 SYDVKM. CDR3 bases: TGTGCCAGCAGTTTGAGGGATCAGCCCCAGCATTTT. It is translated as CASSLRDQPQHF.

This chain uses TRBV7-8 with TRBJ1-3; D is undetermined. Germline V gene data show CDR1 as SGHVS and CDR2 as FQNEAQ. Trimming removed 5 bases at V and 0 bases at J, with 11 bases between. The CDR3 contains 15 residues. This CDR3 reads CASSHAFRSGNTIYF. The CDR3 nucleotides are TGTGCCAGCAGCCACGCCTTTCGCTCTGGAAACACCATATATTTT.

The gene calls are TRBV18 and TRBJ1-4, with D possibly matching TRBD1 (6 bases). Germline V gene lookup returns CDR1 KGHSH and CDR2 LQKENI. The CDR3 is 14 amino acids. Between the trimmed V and J ends, which lost 5 bases and 4 bases, there was a span of 11 bases. The CDR3 loop is CASSSQGLNEKLFF. The DNA of the CDR3 is TGTGCCAGCTCATCACAGGGCCTTAATGAAAAACTGTTTTTT.

This clone was recorded once. The chain has TRBV4-1 and TRBJ2-7; D might be TRBD1 (6 bases). CDR3 length: 15 residues. V was clipped by 0 bases and J by 4 bases, with 13 bases between them. Germline CDR1 reads MGHRA; CDR2 reads YSYEKL. The CDR3 region is CASSQEVRGFYEQYF. The CDR3 DNA sequence: TGCGCCAGCAGCCAAGAGGTGAGGGGGTTTTACGAGCAGTACTTC.

The CDR3: CASSLTSSGANVLTF. CDR3 in DNA: TGCGCCAGCAGCCTTACGTCCTCTGGGGCCAACGTCCTGACTTTC. The rearrangement links TRBV5-1 to TRBJ2-6; D is unresolved. The germline gives CDR1 SGHRS, CDR2 YFSETQ. Trimming removed 4 bases from V and 0 bases from J, with 8 bases in between. The CDR3 length is 15 residues. The whole variable domain, remainder taken from reference TRBV5-1 and TRBJ2-6, is KAGVTQTPRYLIKTRGQQVTLSCSPISGHRSVSWYQQTPGQGLQFLFEYFSETQRNKGNFPGRFSGRQFSNSRSEMNVSTLELGDSALYLCASSLTSSGANVLTFGAGSRLTVL.

The chain employs TRBV2 and TRBJ2-5; possibly TRBD2 for D (5 bases). Trimming cost V 1 base and J 0 bases, with 18 bases left between them. Germline assignment: CDR1 SNHLY and CDR2 FYNNEI. This CDR3 region has 18 residues. The CDR3 protein is CASSEVGIREEYQETQYF. In nucleotides, the CDR3 is TGTGCCAGCAGTGAAGTTGGGATCCGGGAAGAGTACCAAGAGACCCAGTACTTC. Based on the CDR3 plus reference TRBV2 and TRBJ2-5, the full variable domain is EPEVTQTPSHQVTQMGQEVILRCVPISNHLYFYWYRQILGQKVEFLVSFYNNEISEKSEIFDDQFSVERPDGSNFTLKIRSTKLEDSAMYFCASSEVGIREEYQETQYFGPGTRLLVL.

The chain has TRBV27 and TRBJ1-4; 9 bases are a match to TRBD1. The CDR3 is made up of 15 amino acids. Germline V gene sequence: CDR1 MNHEY, CDR2 SMNVEV (reference sequence). The junction had 7 bases not matched to a gene; V was cut back by 8 bases and J by 3 bases. This chain's CDR3 is CASADRGGANEKLFF. CDR3 bases: TGTGCCAGCGCGGACAGGGGAGGTGCTAATGAAAAACTGTTTTTT.

The gene calls are TRBV18 and TRBJ2-5; 8 bases fit TRBD2. Trimming at V came to 2 bases and at J to 7 bases, leaving 12 bases not matched to a gene. CDR3 length equals 16 residues. The germline gives CDR1 KGHSH, CDR2 LQKENI. The CDR3 DNA sequence: TGTGCCAGCTCACCAAGTCCAGCGGGAGTAAAAGGGACCCAGTACTTC. Translated, it gives CASSPSPAGVKGTQYF.

The genes are TRBV5-6 and TRBJ2-2; 9 nucleotides line up with TRBD1. The trim removed 3 bases at V and 6 bases at J, leaving 12 bases unmatched. The germline CDR1 and CDR2 sequences are SGHDT and YYEEEE. CDR3 length equals 17 residues. The CDR3 coding sequence is TGTGCCAGCAGCTCGCCCGGGACAGGGACCCTACCCGGGGAGCTGTTTTTT. Translated: CASSSPGTGTLPGELFF.

The chain has TRBV9 and TRBJ2-7; 9 positions agree with TRBD1. The CDR3 is 14 amino acids. V lost 3 bases to trimming and J lost 2 bases; unmatched junction nucleotides: 3. The germline CDR1 and CDR2 sequences are SGDLS and YYNGEE. CDR3 region: CASSGTGDTYEQYF. DNA of the CDR3: TGTGCCAGCAGCGGGACAGGGGACACCTACGAGCAGTACTTC.

CDR3 DNA: TGTGCCAGTAGTATGGTAGCGTTAAACACAGATACGCAGTATTTT. Its translation is CASSMVALNTDTQYF. The rearrangement uses TRBV19 and TRBJ2-3; possible D gene TRBD2, 5 bases. Germline V lookup: CDR1 LNHDA, CDR2 SQIVND (reference sequence). The CDR3 contains 15 residues. Deletions cut 3 bases from V and 2 bases from J, with 12 bases between.

This sequence joins TRBV19 and TRBJ1-5; 9 bases align to TRBD1. V was pared by 5 bases and J by 1 base, with 9 bases of the junction left unmatched. The CDR3 is 17 residues long. Per germline, CDR1 LNHDA and CDR2 SQIVND (reference sequence). In DNA, the CDR3 is TGTGCCAGTAGTTCACCCCCCGGGACAGGGAGCAATCAGCCCCAGCATTTT. Its translation: CASSSPPGTGSNQPQHF.

This chain links TRBV19 with TRBJ2-7, with 11 nucleotides matching TRBD1. The CDR3 has 18 residues. Germline lookup yields CDR1 LNHDA and CDR2 SQIVND (reference sequence). Trimming cost V 2 bases and J 1 base; bases outside gene matches: 10. CDR3 DNA sequence: TGTGCCAGTAGTATATTGGCAACGGGGACAGGGGGTTCCTACGAGCAGTACTTC. It codes for CASSILATGTGGSYEQYF.

The J gene is TRBJ2-5, the V gene TRBV12-5; D tentatively fits TRBD1 or TRBD2 (6 bases each). Germline CDR1 is LGHNT and CDR2 is FRNRAP. The CDR3 consists of 14 residues. The V and J ends lost 6 bases and 5 bases respectively, with 16 bases between them. CDR3 coding DNA: TGTGCTAGTGGCGCCAATGGGGGGCTCGAGACCCAGTACTTC. It is translated as CASGANGGLETQYF.

This chain links TRBV19 with TRBJ2-2; D is unclear. Per the germline V gene, CDR1 is LNHDA and CDR2 is SQIVND (reference sequence). CDR3 length: 15 amino acids. Deletions cut 4 bases from V and 2 bases from J, with 11 bases between. The CDR3 DNA reads TGTGCCAGTAGTACCCTAGTTAGTAACACCGGGGAGCTGTTTTTT. Translated: CASSTLVSNTGELFF.

This sequence joins TRBV5-5 and TRBJ1-3, with D possibly matching TRBD1 (6 bases). Deletions cut 0 bases from V and 4 bases from J, with 14 bases between. Germline CDR1 reads SGHKS; CDR2 reads YYEKEE (reference sequence). The CDR3 runs to 16 residues. The CDR3 DNA reads TGTGCCAGCAGCTTGGGGCCTACAGGGACCGGAAACACCATATATTTT. This gives the protein CASSLGPTGTGNTIYF.

This rearrangement joins TRBV6-5 to TRBJ1-1; D ambiguous. Germline V CDR1 and CDR2: MNHEY, SVGAGI. V was trimmed by 8 bases and J by 4 bases, leaving 11 bases between them. CDR3 length equals 12 residues. The CDR3 nucleotides are TGTGCCAGCGCGCGAGAGGGCACTGAAGCTTTCTTT. Its translation is CASAREGTEAFF.

This sequence joins TRBV7-9 and TRBJ2-1; TRBD2 might be the D (5 bases). This CDR3 spans 15 amino acids. V was shortened by 5 bases and J by 7 bases, with 18 bases between the two germline ends. Germline values: CDR1 SEHNR, CDR2 FQNEAQ (reference sequence). The DNA for the CDR3 is TGTGCCAGCAGCGCGGGCCCCCTCGTCGGGAATGAGCAGTTCTTC. Encoded protein: CASSAGPLVGNEQFF.

The V call is TRBV11-2, the J call TRBJ2-5, with 7 bases lining up with TRBD2. Germline-derived CDR1 and CDR2 are SGHAT and FQNNGV. Unmatched junction bases numbered 8, after V lost 7 bases and J lost 3 bases. The length of the CDR3 is 14 residues. The CDR3 bases are TGTGCCAGCAACCCATGGGGGAGGGAAGAGACCCAGTACTTC. Protein product: CASNPWGREETQYF.

This clone came up once. J is TRBJ2-7 and V is TRBV4-2, with TRBD1 as a possible D gene (6 bases). Germline CDR1 LGHNA, CDR2 YNFKEQ. Trimming took off 3 bases at V and 3 bases at J, with 9 bases between the two ends. The CDR3 spans 13 residues. The CDR3 DNA follows: TGTGCCAGCAGCCAGCACAGGGTCTACGAGCAGTACTTC. Protein: CASSQHRVYEQYF.

V and J are TRBV5-1 and TRBJ2-7; the D gene is possibly TRBD2 (6 bases). V lost 3 bases, J lost 5 bases, and 18 bases lay in between. CDR1 and CDR2 from the germline V gene are SGHRS and YFSETQ. The CDR3 covers 15 residues. The CDR3 reads CASSSAGPDIHEQYF. CDR3 nucleotide sequence: TGCGCCAGCAGCTCTGCGGGGCCTGACATCCACGAGCAGTACTTC.